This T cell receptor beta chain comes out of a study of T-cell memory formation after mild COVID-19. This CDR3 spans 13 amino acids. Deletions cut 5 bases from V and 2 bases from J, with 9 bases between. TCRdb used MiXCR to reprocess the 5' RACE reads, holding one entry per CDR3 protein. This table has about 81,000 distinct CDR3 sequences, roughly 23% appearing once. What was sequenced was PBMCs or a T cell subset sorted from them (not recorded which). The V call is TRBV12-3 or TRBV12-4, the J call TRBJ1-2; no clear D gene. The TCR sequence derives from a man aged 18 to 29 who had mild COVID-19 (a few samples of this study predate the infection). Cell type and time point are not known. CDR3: CASSTGSNYGYTF. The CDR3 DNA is TGTGCCAGCAGTACGGGTTCAAACTATGGCTACACCTTC.